Described below is a single T cell receptor beta chain sequence and its context. The antigen is undetermined. These data come from a study of cytomegalovirus exposure and HLA in healthy donors. Study-wide results and limits: Rare TCR sequences predominated, though certain public TCRs were found in many donors.

In germline, CDR1 is SGHVS, CDR2 FNYEAQ. V was pared by 10 bases and J by 5 bases, with 11 bases of the junction left unmatched. The CDR3 length is 15 residues. Use of 60 Vbeta and 13 Jbeta primers characterized the PCR. TCRdb keeps only in-frame clones here, not all; method: immunoSEQ multiplex PCR. The sample has approximately 150,000 clones; roughly 80% are singletons. The sample taken for sequencing was PBMCs. The TCR sequence derives from a boy under 10 years old in good health and CMV-seronegative. The V call is TRBV7-6, the J call TRBJ2-5, with 12 positions matching TRBD2. DNA of the CDR3: TGTGCCATCAAGGTGACTAGCGGGAGATGGGAGACCCAGTACTTC. Protein sequence: CAIKVTSGRWETQYF.